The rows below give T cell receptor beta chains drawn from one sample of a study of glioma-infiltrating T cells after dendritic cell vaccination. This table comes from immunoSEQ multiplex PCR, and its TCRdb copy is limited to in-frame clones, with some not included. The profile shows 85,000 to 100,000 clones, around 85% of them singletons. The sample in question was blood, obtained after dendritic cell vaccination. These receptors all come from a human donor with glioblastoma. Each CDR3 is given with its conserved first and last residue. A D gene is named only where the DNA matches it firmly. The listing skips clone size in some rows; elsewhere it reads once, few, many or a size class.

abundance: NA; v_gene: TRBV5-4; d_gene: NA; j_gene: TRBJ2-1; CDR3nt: TGTGCCAGCAGCTTGGAGAGGTTTAATGAGCAGTTCTTC; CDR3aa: CASSLERFNEQFF
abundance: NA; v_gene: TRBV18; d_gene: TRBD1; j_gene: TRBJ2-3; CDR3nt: TGTGCCAGCTCACCACTCTCAGGGGGCGGTGGCACAGATACGCAGTATTTT; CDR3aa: CASSPLSGGGGTDTQYF
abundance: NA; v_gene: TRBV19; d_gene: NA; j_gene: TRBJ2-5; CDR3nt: TGTGCCAGTAGTATAGACTTGGGGGCACAAGAGACCCAGTACTTC; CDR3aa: CASSIDLGAQETQYF
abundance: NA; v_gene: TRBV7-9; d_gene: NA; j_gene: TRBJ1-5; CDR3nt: TGTGCCAGCAGCTTCGGGGGGCCCCAGCATTTT; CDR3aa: CASSFGGPQHF
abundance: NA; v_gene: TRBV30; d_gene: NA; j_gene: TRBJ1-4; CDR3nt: TGTGCCTGGAGTGTACCTAAAGGCAGGGGAAAGTTTTTT; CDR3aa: CAWSVPKGRGKFF
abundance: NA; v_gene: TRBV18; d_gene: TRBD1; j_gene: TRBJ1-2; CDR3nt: TGTGCCAGCTCTCAAGGACAGGACTATGGCTACACCTTC; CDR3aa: CASSQGQDYGYTF
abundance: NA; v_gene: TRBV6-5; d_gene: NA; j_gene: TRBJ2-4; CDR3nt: TGTGCCAGCAGTTACTCGGGGCGCCGGGACATTCAGTACTTC; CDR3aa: CASSYSGRRDIQYF
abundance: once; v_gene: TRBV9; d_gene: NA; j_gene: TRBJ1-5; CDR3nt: TGTGCCAGCAGCGTAGATGGCGGGAAGCCCCAGCATTTT; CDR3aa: CASSVDGGKPQHF
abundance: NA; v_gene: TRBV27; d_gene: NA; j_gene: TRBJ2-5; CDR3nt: TGTGCCAGCAGTTTATCCCGACCTTGGACAATAGAGGAGGAGACCCAGTACTTC; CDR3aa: CASSLSRPWTIEEETQYF
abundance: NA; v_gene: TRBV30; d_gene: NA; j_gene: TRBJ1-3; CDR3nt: TGTGCCTGGAGTGTATGGGGGACTTCAGCTGGAAACACCATATATTTT; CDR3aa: CAWSVWGTSAGNTIYF
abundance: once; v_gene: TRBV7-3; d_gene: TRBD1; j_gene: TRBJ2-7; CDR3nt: TGTGCCAGCAGCTTAGGGACAGGGGGCACAAGCTCCTACGAGCAGTACTTC; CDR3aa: CASSLGTGGTSSYEQYF
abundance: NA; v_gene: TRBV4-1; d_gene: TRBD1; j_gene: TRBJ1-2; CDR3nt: TGCGCCAGCAGCCGACAGGGAGCCCCAAATTTCAATGGCTACACCTTC; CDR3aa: CASSRQGAPNFNGYTF
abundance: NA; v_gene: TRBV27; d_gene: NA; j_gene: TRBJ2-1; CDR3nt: TGTGCCAGCAATAACAGGCTTTCCTACAATGAGCAGTTCTTC; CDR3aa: CASNNRLSYNEQFF
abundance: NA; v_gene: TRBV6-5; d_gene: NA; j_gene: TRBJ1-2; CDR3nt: TGTGCCAGCAGTTACGGCAGGGAGGTTAGCTATGGCTACACCTTC; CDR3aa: CASSYGREVSYGYTF
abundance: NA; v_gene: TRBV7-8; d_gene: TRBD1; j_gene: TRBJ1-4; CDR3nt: TGTGCCAGCAGCTCCGGGACAGGGATTAAAAAACTGTTTTTT; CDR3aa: CASSSGTGIKKLFF
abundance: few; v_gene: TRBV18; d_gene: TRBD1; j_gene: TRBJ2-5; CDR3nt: TGTGCCAGCTCGCCCAGGACAGGGCGAGAGACCCAGTACTTC; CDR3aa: CASSPRTGRETQYF
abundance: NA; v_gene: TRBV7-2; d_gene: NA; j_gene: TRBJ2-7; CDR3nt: TGTGCCAGCAGCCGGGCGTCGGACAGTTACTACGAGCAGTACTTC; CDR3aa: CASSRASDSYYEQYF
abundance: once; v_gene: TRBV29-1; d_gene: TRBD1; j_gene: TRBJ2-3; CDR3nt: TGCAGCGGAGCATTACAGGGGGCGCGGGATACGCAGTATTTT; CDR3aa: CSGALQGARDTQYF
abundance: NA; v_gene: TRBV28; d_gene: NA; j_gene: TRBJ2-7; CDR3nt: TGTGCCAGCAGTTTGGGTGGGAGCGATGACTACGAGCAGTACTTC; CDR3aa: CASSLGGSDDYEQYF
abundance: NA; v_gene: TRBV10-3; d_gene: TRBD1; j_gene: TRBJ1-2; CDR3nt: TGTGCCAGCAGTTATACCGGGACAGGGAGCGATGGCTACACCTTC; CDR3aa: CASSYTGTGSDGYTF
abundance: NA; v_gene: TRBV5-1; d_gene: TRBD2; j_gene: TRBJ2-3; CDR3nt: TGCGCCAGCAGCTTGGCAAGTAGCGGGAGGTCGACAGATACGCAGTATTTT; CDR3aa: CASSLASSGRSTDTQYF
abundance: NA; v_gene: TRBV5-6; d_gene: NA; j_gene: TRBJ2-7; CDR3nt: TGTGCCAGCAGCTTGTTGCCAGGGGGGCTCGAGCAGTACTTC; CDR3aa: CASSLLPGGLEQYF